Listed here are 6 T cell receptor beta chains from one sample, sequenced in a study of OX40 agonist ivuxolimab in advanced cancers. The table came from immunoSEQ multiplex PCR; TCRdb's copy has only in-frame clones and leaves some out. Here the sample spans tens of thousands of clones, approximately 80% being singletons. The source was CD4+ or CD8+ T cells sorted from blood, collected in a trial of the OX40 agonist ivuxolimab. All receptors derive from an adult with an advanced solid tumor such as melanoma, head and neck, liver or kidney cancer.

The sample holds a few counts of this clone. This CDR3 reads CASSAEAKNIQYF. The CDR3 DNA reads as TGTGCCAGCAGCGCGGAAGCCAAAAACATTCAGTACTTC. V is TRBV5-4 and J is TRBJ2-4; D remains ambiguous. Germline assignment: CDR1 SGHNT and CDR2 YYREEE (reference sequence). The germline V and J ends were trimmed by 4 bases and 0 bases, with 5 bases remaining between them. CDR3 length: 13 residues.

The J gene is TRBJ1-1, the V gene TRBV18; TRBD1 is a possible D gene (5 bases). The ends were cut back, 3 bases at V and 4 bases at J, with 15 bases in the middle. The germline V gene has CDR1 KGHSH and CDR2 LQKENI. The CDR3 covers 15 residues. The CDR3 protein is CASSPREGDSTEAFF. The CDR3 nucleotides are TGTGCCAGCTCACCCAGGGAAGGGGATAGCACTGAAGCTTTCTTT. The variable domain in full, with the rest retrieved from reference TRBV18 and TRBJ1-1, is NAGVMQNPRHLVRRRGQEARLRCSPMKGHSHVYWYRQLPEEGLKFMVYLQKENIIDESGMPKERFSAEFPKEGPSILRIQQVVRGDSAAYFCASSPREGDSTEAFFGQGTRLTVV.

The genes are TRBV5-4 and TRBJ2-3, with a tentative D call TRBD1 (5 bases). This CDR3 contains 16 residues. Trimming left V 5 bases short and J 1 base short, with 17 bases between. The germline V gene has CDR1 SGHNT and CDR2 YYREEE (reference sequence). The CDR3 spells CASSSHLLGGTDTQYF. The CDR3 nucleotides read TGTGCCAGCAGTTCTCATCTTTTAGGGGGCACAGATACGCAGTATTTT.

The chain employs TRBV5-1 and TRBJ2-5, with TRBD2 matching over 10 bases. The CDR3 totals 18 residues. Germline trimming cut 1 base from V and 5 bases from J; bases unmatched to any gene: 14. The V gene's germline CDR1 is SGHRS and CDR2 YFSETQ. Here the CDR3 reads CASSLYSGGNLLTETQYF. CDR3 bases: TGCGCCAGCAGCTTGTATAGCGGGGGGAACCTCTTAACGGAGACCCAGTACTTC.

The genes are TRBV5-5 and TRBJ1-1; 7 nucleotides align to TRBD1. This CDR3 spans 14 amino acids. V lost 6 bases to trimming and J lost 5 bases; unmatched junction nucleotides: 10. In germline, CDR1 is SGHKS, CDR2 YYEKEE (reference sequence). CDR3 sequence (DNA): TGTGCCAGCACCTTCGACAGGGCCCCGACTGAAGCTTTCTTT. Translation gives CASTFDRAPTEAFF.

To note about this clone: Other DNA sequences in this sample translate to the same CDR3. The rearrangement links TRBV5-4 to TRBJ1-1, with D unclear. The CDR3 spans 13 residues. Germline V lookup: CDR1 SGHNT, CDR2 YYREEE (reference sequence). Trimming removed 0 bases from V and 1 base from J, with 4 bases in between. The CDR3, as DNA: TGTGCCAGCAGCTTGGACAGGAACACTGAAGCTTTCTTT. Translating it yields CASSLDRNTEAFF.